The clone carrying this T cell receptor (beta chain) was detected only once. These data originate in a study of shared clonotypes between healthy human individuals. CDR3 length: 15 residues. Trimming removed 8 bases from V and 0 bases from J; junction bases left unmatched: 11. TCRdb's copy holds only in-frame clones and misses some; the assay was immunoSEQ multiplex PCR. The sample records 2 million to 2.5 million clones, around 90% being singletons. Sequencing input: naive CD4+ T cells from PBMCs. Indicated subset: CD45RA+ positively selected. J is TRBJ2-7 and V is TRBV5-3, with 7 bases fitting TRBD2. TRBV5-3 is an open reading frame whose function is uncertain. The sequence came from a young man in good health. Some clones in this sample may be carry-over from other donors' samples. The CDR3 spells CASSSTAGSSYEQYF. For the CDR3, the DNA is TGTGCCAGCAGCAGTACAGCGGGGAGCTCCTACGAGCAGTACTTC.